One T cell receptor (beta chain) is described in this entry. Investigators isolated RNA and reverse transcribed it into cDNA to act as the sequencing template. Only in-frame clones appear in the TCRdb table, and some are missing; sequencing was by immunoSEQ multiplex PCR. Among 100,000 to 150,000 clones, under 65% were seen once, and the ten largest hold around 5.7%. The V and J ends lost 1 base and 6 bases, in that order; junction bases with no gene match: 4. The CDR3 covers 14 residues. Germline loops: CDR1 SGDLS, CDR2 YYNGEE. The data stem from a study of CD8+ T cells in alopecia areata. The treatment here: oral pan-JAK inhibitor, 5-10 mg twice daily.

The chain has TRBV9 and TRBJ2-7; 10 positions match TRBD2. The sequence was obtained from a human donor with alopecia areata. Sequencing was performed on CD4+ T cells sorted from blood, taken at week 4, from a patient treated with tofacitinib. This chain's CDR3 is CASSVSLAGSEQYF. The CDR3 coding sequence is TGTGCCAGCAGCGTATCACTAGCGGGGTCCGAGCAGTACTTC. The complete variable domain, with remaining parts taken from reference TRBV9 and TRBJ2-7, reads DSGVTQTPKHLITATGQRVTLRCSPRSGDLSVYWYQQSLDQGLQFLIQYYNGEERAKGNILERFSAQQFPDLHSELNLSSLELGDSALYFCASSVSLAGSEQYFGPGTRLTVT.